This T cell receptor beta chain was retrieved from a study of tumor-infiltrating lymphocytes in primary liver carcinoma. About the study: The tumors ranged from roughly 4 to 11 cm across and fell within stage T1-T3 N0M0. Study-wide results and limits: Tumor tissue displayed a significantly greater top-250-clone fraction than blood (p = 0.039).

A word on this clonotype: Its antigen is unidentified. At one end, the junction sequence differs from germline, possibly due to a read error.

The CDR3 totals 13 residues. Germline V gene data show CDR1 as MNHEY and CDR2 as SVGAGI. The source material, roughly 20-31 mg of unsorted bulk tissue, was used to co-extract RNA and DNA. Resection treated the patients' primary liver carcinoma. Enrolled patients were chronically infected with HBV and treatment-naive. Reverse transcription of around 0.45 ug total RNA with a constant-region primer produced TCR beta cDNA. ARM-PCR, slightly modified, supplied the TCR beta libraries through three nested multiplex PCR rounds. It was with TRBV1-TRBV30 forward primers and a C-beta reverse primer that the first two PCR rounds were run, at approximately 10 cycles each. TCRdb re-analysed the multiplex PCR reads in MiXCR, keeping a single row per CDR3 protein. The sample lists about 23,000 distinct CDR3 sequences; roughly three quarters were seen once.

The receptor was isolated from a woman aged 25 to 45 with primary liver carcinoma and hepatitis B virus infection. Input material: liver tumor tissue from sampling region 5. Subset given: tumor region T5, tumor centre. The V call is TRBV6-5, the J call TRBJ1-6, with TRBD1 as a possible D gene (5 bases). The CDR3 is CASRRGEYSLLHF. Here the CDR3 DNA reads TGTGCCAGTAGAAGAGGGGAGTATTCACTCCTCCACTTT.